Given below is one T cell receptor (beta chain) in context. Its specificity is not known. This sample is part of a study of T cell responses to AZD1222 COVID-19 vaccine. Study information: Recipients boosted at about 4 weeks or about 12 weeks are pooled.

The trim removed 2 bases at V and 6 bases at J, leaving 6 bases unmatched. Germline CDR1 reads SGHTA; CDR2 reads FQGTGA. CDR3 length: 15 amino acids. Study results and caveats: Dominant CD4 TCR responses targeted spike regions 160-218 and 743-854. Elevations in Spike-specific TCR breadth and depth followed administration of two AZD1222 doses.

Only in-frame clones appear in the TCRdb table, and some are missing; sequencing was by immunoSEQ multiplex PCR. The table lists fewer than 55,000 clones, 83% of them singletons. The sequence came from an adult in good health. This chain uses TRBV7-3 with TRBJ2-1, with 8 bases identical to TRBD2. The specimen comprised peripheral blood, sampled on day 0 of AZD1222 vaccination. CDR3 DNA: TGTGCCAGCAGCTTACAGCGGGGGCCCATCAATGAGCAGTTCTTC. It yields the protein CASSLQRGPINEQFF.